A single sample is the source of the 7 T cell receptor beta chains below, sequenced in a study of T-cell memory formation after mild COVID-19. A single record per CDR3 protein comes from TCRdb applying MiXCR to the 5' RACE reads. The repertoire includes 250,000 to 350,000 distinct CDR3 sequences, around 15% of them detected once, and over 20% sits in the top ten. The specimen was PBMCs or a T cell subset sorted from them (not recorded which). These receptors came from a man younger than 35 who had mild COVID-19 (a few samples of this study predate the infection). Cell type and time point are not known.

The genes are TRBV28 and TRBJ1-1; D perhaps matches TRBD1 (6 bases). CDR1 is MDHEN and CDR2 is SYDVKM in the germline V gene. V lost 5 bases to trimming and J lost 8 bases, with 18 bases between them. The length of the CDR3 is 14 residues. CDR3: CASSLMGTRKEAFF. CDR3 DNA sequence: TGTGCCAGCAGTCTTATGGGGACACGCAAGGAAGCTTTCTTT. Variable domain in full (rest from reference TRBV28 and TRBJ1-1): DVKVTQSSRYLVKRTGEKVFLECVQDMDHENMFWYRQDPGLGLRLIYFSYDVKMKEKGDIPEGYSVSREKKERFSLILESASTNQTSMYLCASSLMGTRKEAFFGQGTRLTVV.

This clonotype has a handful of counts. The J gene is TRBJ2-3, the V gene TRBV7-9; D may correspond to TRBD1 or TRBD2 (7 bases each). Between the trimmed V and J ends, which lost 3 bases and 4 bases, there was a span of 14 bases. The germline CDR1 and CDR2 sequences are SEHNR and FQNEAQ (reference sequence). This CDR3 spans 15 amino acids. The CDR3 nucleotides read TGTGCCAGCAGCTTCTCCAGGGGGGGTGCAGATACGCAGTATTTT. This codes for CASSFSRGGADTQYF.

V and J are TRBV5-6 and TRBJ1-1, with a weak D call TRBD1 (5 bases). The CDR3 runs to 16 residues. V was cut by 4 bases and J by 5 bases, with 21 bases left in between. In germline, CDR1 is SGHDT, CDR2 YYEEEE. The CDR3 spells CASSLRWRGVDTEAFF. The CDR3 bases are TGTGCCAGCAGCCTCCGGTGGCGGGGGGTTGATACTGAAGCTTTCTTT.

In its sample, this clonotype was seen a few times. The gene calls are TRBV7-2 and TRBJ1-3; unclear D gene. The CDR3 loop spans 16 amino acids. V lost 1 base, J lost 0 bases, and 10 bases lay in between. Germline lookup yields CDR1 SGHTA and CDR2 FQGNSA. The CDR3 sequence: CASSLVGSRSGNTIYF. CDR3 coding DNA: TGTGCCAGCAGCTTAGTCGGGAGCCGCTCTGGAAACACCATATATTTT.

This clonotype was seen a handful of times. V is TRBV6-2 or TRBV6-3 and J is TRBJ1-1; D is unresolved. CDR1 and CDR2 from the germline V gene are MNHEY and SVGEGT. CDR3 length: 14 amino acids. Trimming cost V 6 bases and J 1 base, with 12 bases left between them. The CDR3 region is CASSPGSWNTEAFF. The CDR3 region has the DNA TGTGCCAGCAGCCCGGGGTCCTGGAACACTGAAGCTTTCTTT.

The chain links TRBV4-3 to TRBJ2-3; 7 bases are a match to TRBD1. Germline-derived CDR1 and CDR2 are LGHNA and YSLEER. With V trimmed by 2 bases and J by 5 bases, 10 bases remained unmatched. The CDR3 is 16 amino acids. This CDR3 is CASSQYLRGLIDTQYF. In DNA form, the CDR3 reads TGCGCCAGCAGCCAATATTTGAGGGGGCTGATAGATACGCAGTATTTT.

This clonotype was seen a handful of times. V is TRBV2 and J is TRBJ2-7; weak D call: TRBD1 (5 bases). The V and J ends lost 1 base and 12 bases respectively, with 13 bases between them. The CDR3 has 12 residues. CDR1 and CDR2 (germline): SNHLY, FYNNEI. Here the CDR3 reads CASSEGLQVRYF. CDR3 coding DNA: TGTGCCAGCAGTGAAGGGTTACAGGTGCGGTACTTC.